The 29 T cell receptor beta chains below all came from one sample that was sequenced in a study of blood T cell repertoires in COVID-19. The method was immunoSEQ multiplex PCR; TCRdb's version includes in-frame clones alone and lacks a portion of them. The sample shows some 60,000 clones, 80% of them seen only once. Sequences were obtained from peripheral blood. Every receptor here comes from a man aged 60-69 years with acute or convalescent COVID-19.

This chain links TRBV7-2 with TRBJ1-6; 8 bases agree with TRBD1. The CDR3 is 13 residues long. Germline CDR1 reads SGHTA; CDR2 reads FQGNSA. Unmatched junction bases numbered 0, after V lost 1 base and J lost 10 bases. The CDR3 region is CASSLGQGSPLHF. The CDR3 DNA follows: TGTGCCAGCAGCTTAGGACAGGGGTCACCCCTCCACTTT.

J is TRBJ2-7 and V is TRBV29-1; 8 bases agree with TRBD1. Germline V gives CDR1 SQVTM, CDR2 ANQGSEA. There are 14 residues in the CDR3. Trimming cost V 5 bases and J 6 bases; bases outside gene matches: 12. In DNA, the CDR3 is TGCAGCGTTCGGCGATCTGGGACAGGTGTCGAGCAGTACTTC. Protein sequence: CSVRRSGTGVEQYF.

The genes are TRBV5-6 and TRBJ2-1; 11 bases align to TRBD2. Germline values: CDR1 SGHDT, CDR2 YYEEEE. Unmatched junction bases numbered 15, after V lost 3 bases and J lost 7 bases. CDR3 size: 18 residues. DNA for the CDR3: TGTGCCAGCAGCTCGGAGCTGCTAGCGGGGGGACGAAGAAATGAGCAGTTCTTC. Translation gives CASSSELLAGGRRNEQFF.

This rearrangement joins TRBV6-6 to TRBJ1-1, with TRBD1 identical over 8 bases. Trimming removed 0 bases from V and 11 bases from J; junction bases left unmatched: 5. The CDR3 length is 13 residues. Germline CDR1 reads MNHNY; CDR2 reads SVGAGI (reference sequence). The DNA of the CDR3 is TGTGCCAGCAGTTACTCGAAGACAGGGGACGCTTTCTTT. It is translated as CASSYSKTGDAFF.

This clone turned up a few times. The genes are TRBV4-2 and TRBJ2-1, with D perhaps TRBD2 (7 bases). V was trimmed by 0 bases and J by 10 bases, leaving 16 bases between them. Germline lookup yields CDR1 LGHNA and CDR2 YNFKEQ. The CDR3 length is 15 residues. The CDR3 DNA reads TGTGCCAGCAGCCAAGATGGTGGGGGGGCGAGAGAGCAGTTCTTC. This codes for CASSQDGGGAREQFF.

The sample holds a few counts of this clone. This chain joins TRBV28 and TRBJ1-3, with 7 positions matching TRBD1. Per the germline V gene, CDR1 is MDHEN and CDR2 is SYDVKM. The ends lost 4 bases at V and 1 base at J; junction bases unmatched: 13. The CDR3 runs to 18 residues. The CDR3 DNA reads TGTGCCAGCAGTTACGCTCAGGGGGGTAGTAGGTCTGGAAACACCATATATTTT. Protein: CASSYAQGGSRSGNTIYF.

On this clone itself: An end of the junction differs from the germline gene, which may be a read error. V and J are TRBV7-7 and TRBJ2-2; 10 positions agree with TRBD2. CDR3 size: 15 residues. The germline gives CDR1 SSHAT, CDR2 FNYEAQ (reference sequence). The chain's CDR3 is CASSPSGGATGELFF. For the CDR3, the DNA is TGTGCTAGCAGCCCAAGCGGGGGGGCCACCGGGGAGCTGTTTTTT.

The V call is TRBV19, the J call TRBJ2-1; 8 nucleotides match TRBD2. This CDR3 has 17 amino acids. Germline CDR1 reads LNHDA; CDR2 reads SQIVND (reference sequence). The J segment lost 0 bases and the V segment lost 3 bases, leaving 7 bases of the junction unmatched. CDR3 region: CASSMFGGGTSYNEQFF. The CDR3 nucleotides read TGTGCCAGTAGTATGTTTGGCGGGGGGACCTCCTACAATGAGCAGTTCTTC.

As for this clone: Its ends do not fully match the called genes, so a read error is possible. The J gene is TRBJ2-5, the V gene TRBV7-7, with a weak D call TRBD2 (5 bases). This CDR3 is 14 amino acids long. The germline gives CDR1 SSHAT, CDR2 FNYEAQ (reference sequence). CDR3 amino acids: CASSSGLAGETQYF. In DNA form, the CDR3 reads TGTGCTAGCAGCTCCGGACTGGCTGGGGAGACCCAGTACTTC.

This clone appeared a single time. The chain joins TRBV9 to TRBJ2-5; 11 nucleotides match TRBD2. The junction had 7 bases not matched to a gene; V was cut back by 0 bases and J by 3 bases. The CDR3 has 17 amino acids. Germline V gene data show CDR1 as SGDLS and CDR2 as YYNGEE. The CDR3 spells CASSVGALAGGKETQYF. CDR3 DNA: TGTGCCAGCAGCGTAGGGGCCCTAGCGGGAGGTAAAGAGACCCAGTACTTC. The full variable domain, in which reference TRBV9 and TRBJ2-5 provide the parts outside the CDR3, is DSGVTQTPKHLITATGQRVTLRCSPRSGDLSVYWYQQSLDQGLQFLIQYYNGEERAKGNILERFSAQQFPDLHSELNLSSLELGDSALYFCASSVGALAGGKETQYFGPGTRLLVL.

This rearrangement joins TRBV19 to TRBJ1-1; TRBD1 is a possible D gene (5 bases). The V gene lost 3 bases and the J gene lost 0 bases, with 8 bases spanning the gap. CDR1 LNHDA and CDR2 SQIVND come from the germline V gene (reference sequence). The CDR3 runs to 14 residues. The CDR3 nucleotides are TGTGCCAGTAGTATCGGAGGGGTGAACACTGAAGCTTTCTTT. Its translation is CASSIGGVNTEAFF. The full variable domain, rest sourced from reference TRBV19 and TRBJ1-1, is DGGITQSPKYLFRKEGQNVTLSCEQNLNHDAMYWYRQDPGQGLRLIYYSQIVNDFQKGDIAEGYSVSREKKESFPLTVTSAQKNPTAFYLCASSIGGVNTEAFFGQGTRLTVV.

This clone was recorded once. The chain has TRBV18 and TRBJ2-5; D is possibly TRBD2 (6 bases). Trimming shortened V by 6 bases and J by 2 bases, and 10 bases separated the two germline ends. Germline lookup yields CDR1 KGHSH and CDR2 LQKENI. The CDR3 totals 13 residues. CDR3 in DNA: TGTGCCAGCTCCGGGGCGGGACAAGAGACCCAGTACTTC. It is translated as CASSGAGQETQYF.

The V call is TRBV6-2 or TRBV6-3, the J call TRBJ2-5, with 9 bases fitting TRBD2. V dropped 3 bases and J dropped 0; count of bases not matched to a gene: 2. The CDR3 loop spans 15 amino acids. CDR1 is MNHEY and CDR2 is SVGEGT in the germline V gene. Here the CDR3 DNA reads TGTGCCAGCAGTTATCTAGCGGGGTACCAAGAGACCCAGTACTTC. This encodes CASSYLAGYQETQYF.

The chain uses TRBV7-9 and TRBJ1-5, with 10 positions matching TRBD1. CDR3 length: 14 amino acids. The germline CDR1 and CDR2 sequences are SEHNR and FQNEAQ (reference sequence). Losses at the gene ends were 5 bases for V and 4 bases for J; bases not matched to a gene: 2. The CDR3 bases are TGTGCCAGCAGCCCGGGACAGGGGAATCAGCCCCAGCATTTT. Translated, it gives CASSPGQGNQPQHF. The full variable domain, completed using reference TRBV7-9 and TRBJ1-5, is DTGVSQNPRHKITKRGQNVTFRCDPISEHNRLYWYRQTLGQGPEFLTYFQNEAQLEKSRLLSDRFSAERPKGSFSTLEIQRTEQGDSAMYLCASSPGQGNQPQHFGDGTRLSIL.

The V gene is TRBV10-3, the J gene TRBJ2-7, with TRBD2 as a possible D gene (5 bases). The CDR3 sequence is 14 residues long. CDR1 ENHRY and CDR2 SYGVKD come from the germline V gene. V lost 1 base to trimming and J lost 6 bases, with 13 bases between them. CDR3 sequence (DNA): TGTGCCATCAGTGAGTTTATAAACCGGGGCGAGCAGTACTTC. Protein sequence: CAISEFINRGEQYF.

This clone was observed a single time. The rearrangement links TRBV14 to TRBJ1-3; D gene ambiguous. Trimming pared 2 bases from V and 4 bases from J, leaving 3 bases between. CDR3 length equals 12 residues. CDR1 and CDR2 (germline): SGHDN, FVKESK. The CDR3 region is CASSQRGNTIYF. CDR3 DNA sequence: TGTGCCAGCAGCCAACGGGGAAACACCATATATTTT. The entire variable domain, with the rest obtained from reference TRBV14 and TRBJ1-3, is as follows: EAGVTQFPSHSVIEKGQTVTLRCDPISGHDNLYWYRRVMGKEIKFLLHFVKESKQDESGMPNNRFLAERTGGTYSTLKVQPAELEDSGVYFCASSQRGNTIYFGEGSWLTVV.

This clone appeared once. The CDR3 loop reads CASSEGEQGVQTQYF. CDR3 DNA: TGTGCCAGCAGCGAAGGGGAACAGGGGGTGCAGACCCAGTACTTC. The chain employs TRBV11-1 and TRBJ2-5; 8 nucleotides line up with TRBD1. Germline values: CDR1 SGHAT, CDR2 FQDESV (reference sequence). The CDR3 runs 15 residues. V dropped 5 bases and J dropped 6; count of bases not matched to a gene: 11. The full variable domain, completed using reference TRBV11-1 and TRBJ2-5, is EAEVAQSPRYKITEKSQAVAFWCDPISGHATLYWYRQILGQGPELLVQFQDESVVDDSQLPKDRFSAERLKGVDSTLKIQPAELGDSAMYLCASSEGEQGVQTQYFGPGTRLLVL.

The V gene is TRBV2, the J gene TRBJ1-5; D unclear. V was trimmed by 7 bases and J by 3 bases, leaving 13 bases between them. This CDR3 spans 14 amino acids. Germline V lookup: CDR1 SNHLY, CDR2 FYNNEI. CDR3 in amino acids: CASMAGEANQPQHF. DNA for the CDR3: TGTGCCAGCATGGCCGGGGAGGCCAATCAGCCCCAGCATTTT.

This clone showed up just once. The chain employs TRBV21-1 and TRBJ1-1; the D call in the table, TRBD1, was not verified against the DNA. TRBV21-1 is a pseudogene locus. The CDR3 has 16 amino acids. The CDR3 here is CASSKLRRQGNTEAFF. DNA for the CDR3: TGTGCCAGCAGCAAACTCCGGCGGCAGGGGAACACTGAAGCTTTCTTT.

The V call is TRBV9, the J call TRBJ2-2, with 8 bases fitting TRBD1. Losses at the gene ends were 0 bases for V and 4 bases for J; bases not matched to a gene: 5. Germline V gene sequence: CDR1 SGDLS, CDR2 YYNGEE. CDR3 size: 16 residues. The CDR3 is CASSVAGTGGTGELFF. CDR3 DNA: TGTGCCAGCAGCGTAGCTGGGACAGGTGGCACCGGGGAGCTGTTTTTT.

This clone was counted between two and nine times. The gene calls are TRBV4-2 and TRBJ1-3; D uncertain. The CDR3 extends over 17 amino acids. V lost 0 bases, J lost 0 bases, and 12 bases lay in between. Germline loops: CDR1 LGHNA, CDR2 YNFKEQ. This CDR3 is CASSQESLPSSGNTIYF. CDR3 bases: TGTGCCAGCAGCCAAGAAAGTCTCCCCAGCTCTGGAAACACCATATATTTT.

The chain joins TRBV7-9 to TRBJ2-3, with 8 bases fitting TRBD2. CDR3 size: 13 residues. V trimming: 10 bases; J trimming: 4 bases; junction bases outside the gene matches: 7. From germline, CDR1 is SEHNR and CDR2 FQNEAQ (reference sequence). This CDR3 reads CATGGGLADTQYF. The CDR3, as DNA: TGTGCCACCGGGGGGGGGCTCGCAGATACGCAGTATTTT.

In its sample, this clone was seen a few times. This sample includes further DNA sequences coding for the same CDR3. CDR3 in amino acids: CASSVGAGSTDTQYF. Written as DNA, the CDR3 is TGTGCCAGCAGCGTAGGTGCAGGGTCCACAGATACGCAGTATTTT. The V and J genes are TRBV9 and TRBJ2-3, with D tentatively TRBD1 (5 bases). V was shortened by 0 bases and J by 2 bases, with 10 bases between the two germline ends. The CDR3 has 15 amino acids. CDR1 and CDR2 from the germline V gene are SGDLS and YYNGEE. The whole variable domain, filled in from reference TRBV9 and TRBJ2-3, reads DSGVTQTPKHLITATGQRVTLRCSPRSGDLSVYWYQQSLDQGLQFLIQYYNGEERAKGNILERFSAQQFPDLHSELNLSSLELGDSALYFCASSVGAGSTDTQYFGPGTRLTVL.

The rearrangement links TRBV5-8 to TRBJ2-2; a weak D match, TRBD1 (6 bases). V lost 4 bases and J 0 bases, leaving 10 bases between the germline ends. This CDR3 contains 15 residues. Germline CDR1 is SGHTS and CDR2 is YDEGEE. CDR3 loop: CASSTDRANTGELFF. Written as DNA, the CDR3 is TGTGCCAGCAGCACGGACAGAGCGAACACCGGGGAGCTGTTTTTT.

The gene calls are TRBV2 and TRBJ1-5, with 7 positions matching TRBD1. CDR3 length: 14 amino acids. Germline trimming cut 3 bases from V and 9 bases from J; bases unmatched to any gene: 8. Germline V gives CDR1 SNHLY, CDR2 FYNNEI. The CDR3 DNA reads as TGTGCCAGCAGTGATCCAGGACAGGTTTCGCCCCAGCATTTT. Translation gives CASSDPGQVSPQHF.

This chain joins TRBV4-1 and TRBJ2-1, with a possible D match to TRBD1 (6 bases). The CDR3 loop spans 16 amino acids. Germline CDR1 is MGHRA and CDR2 is YSYEKL. Between the trimmed V and J ends, which lost 0 bases and 0 bases, there was a span of 9 bases. CDR3 nucleotide sequence: TGCGCCAGCAGCCAAGAAACAGGGAGCTCCTACAATGAGCAGTTCTTC. It codes for CASSQETGSSYNEQFF.

The chain couples TRBV7-9 to TRBJ1-1; the D is unclear. The CDR3 consists of 14 residues. V lost 2 bases and J 2 bases, leaving 9 bases between the germline ends. Germline loops: CDR1 SEHNR, CDR2 FQNEAQ (reference sequence). The CDR3 loop reads CASSLMGPNTEAFF. The CDR3 DNA reads TGTGCCAGCAGCTTAATGGGCCCTAACACTGAAGCTTTCTTT. The whole variable domain, filled in from reference TRBV7-9 and TRBJ1-1, reads DTGVSQNPRHKITKRGQNVTFRCDPISEHNRLYWYRQTLGQGPEFLTYFQNEAQLEKSRLLSDRFSAERPKGSFSTLEIQRTEQGDSAMYLCASSLMGPNTEAFFGQGTRLTVV.

This clone has just a few counts. One junction end disagrees with the germline gene, perhaps due to a read error. CDR3 region: CASSLALTGVDEQFF. The CDR3 bases are TGTGCTAGCAGCTTAGCGCTGACGGGGGTCGATGAGCAGTTCTTC. J is TRBJ2-1 and V is TRBV7-7, with D possibly TRBD2 on 6 matching bases. Germline V lookup: CDR1 SSHAT, CDR2 FNYEAQ (reference sequence). The CDR3 runs 15 residues.

This chain uses TRBV2 with TRBJ2-7, with 12 bases lining up with TRBD1. After removal of 10 bases from V and 5 bases from J, the junction contained 12 bases not matched to a gene. Germline values: CDR1 SNHLY, CDR2 FYNNEI. CDR3 length: 15 residues. The CDR3 DNA reads TGTGCCACTATGATTTCCGGGACAGGGGGCAACGAGCAGTACTTC. This translates into CATMISGTGGNEQYF.